This T cell receptor beta chain appears in the sequencing data of a study of CD8 T cells in ankylosing spondylitis. General study findings and limits: Reportedly, significant enrichment of disease-linked clones occurred in matched ankylosing spondylitis synovial fluid.

Germline CDR1 SGHTA, CDR2 FQGNSA. The V gene end was trimmed by 2 bases and the J gene end by 4 bases; junction bases not matched to a gene: 5. The CDR3 is made up of 14 amino acids. In this sample, this clonotype turned up many times. What it binds is unknown. From the 5' RACE reads, TCRdb called clonotypes with MiXCR, one entry per CDR3 protein. The sample records approximately 100,000 distinct CDR3 sequences, about 8% being singletons. The TCR comes from a male donor with ankylosing spondylitis or in good health (not recorded which). The rearrangement joins TRBV7-2 to TRBJ2-7; 7 bases are shared with TRBD1. What was sequenced was blood, either unsorted or a sorted T cell fraction (not recorded which). The chain's CDR3 is CASSLQDRRYEQYF. DNA for the CDR3: TGTGCCAGCAGCTTACAGGACAGGAGGTACGAGCAGTACTTC.